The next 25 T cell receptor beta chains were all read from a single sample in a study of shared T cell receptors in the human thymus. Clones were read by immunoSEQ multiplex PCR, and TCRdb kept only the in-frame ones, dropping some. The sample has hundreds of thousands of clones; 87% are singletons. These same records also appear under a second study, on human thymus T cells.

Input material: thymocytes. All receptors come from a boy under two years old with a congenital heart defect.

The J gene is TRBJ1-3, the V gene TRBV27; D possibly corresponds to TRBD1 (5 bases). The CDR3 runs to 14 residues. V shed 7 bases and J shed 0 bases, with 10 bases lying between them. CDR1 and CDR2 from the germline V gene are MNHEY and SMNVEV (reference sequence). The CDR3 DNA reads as TGTGCCAGCAAACCGGACAACTCTGGAAACACCATATATTTT. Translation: CASKPDNSGNTIYF.

The CDR3 nucleotides read TGTGCCAGCAGCTGGGGGACTAGCGGGGGGGCGAGCGGGGAGCTGTTTTTT. It translates to CASSWGTSGGASGELFF. This chain uses TRBV11-2 with TRBJ2-2, with 16 bases aligning to TRBD2. Germline lookup yields CDR1 SGHAT and CDR2 FQNNGV. The CDR3 is 17 residues long. The trim removed 4 bases at V and 7 bases at J, leaving 6 bases unmatched. The variable domain in full, completed from reference TRBV11-2 and TRBJ2-2, reads EAGVAQSPRYKIIEKRQSVAFWCNPISGHATLYWYQQILGQGPKLLIQFQNNGVVDDSQLPKDRFSAERLKGVDSTLKIQPAKLEDSAVYLCASSWGTSGGASGELFFGEGSRLTVL.

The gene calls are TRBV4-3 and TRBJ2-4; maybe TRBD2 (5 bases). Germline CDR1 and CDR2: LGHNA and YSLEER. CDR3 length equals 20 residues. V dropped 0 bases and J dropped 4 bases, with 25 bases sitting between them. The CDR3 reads CASSQDQPGSGRFIKNIQYF. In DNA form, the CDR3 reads TGCGCCAGCAGCCAAGATCAGCCTGGGTCGGGAAGATTTATTAAAAACATTCAGTACTTC.

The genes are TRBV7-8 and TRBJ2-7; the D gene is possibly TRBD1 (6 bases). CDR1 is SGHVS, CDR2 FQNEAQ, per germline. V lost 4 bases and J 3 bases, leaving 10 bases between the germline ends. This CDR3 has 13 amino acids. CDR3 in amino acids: CASSSLQGYEQYF. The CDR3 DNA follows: TGTGCCAGCAGCTCCCTACAGGGCTACGAGCAGTACTTC.

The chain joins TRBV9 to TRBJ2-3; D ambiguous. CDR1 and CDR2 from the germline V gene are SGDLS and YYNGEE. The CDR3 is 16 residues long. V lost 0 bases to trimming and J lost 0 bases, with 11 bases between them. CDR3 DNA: TGTGCCAGCAGCGTAGATGTGGAACTAAGCACAGATACGCAGTATTTT. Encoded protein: CASSVDVELSTDTQYF.

The CDR3: CASSEGTSGSYEQYF. In nucleotides, the CDR3 is TGTGCCAGCAGTGAAGGGACTAGCGGATCCTACGAGCAGTACTTC. The gene calls are TRBV6-1 and TRBJ2-7, with TRBD2 matching 10 bases. This CDR3 is 15 amino acids long. V lost 1 base, J lost 1 base, and 1 base stayed unmatched. Germline CDR1 MNHNS, CDR2 SASEGT.

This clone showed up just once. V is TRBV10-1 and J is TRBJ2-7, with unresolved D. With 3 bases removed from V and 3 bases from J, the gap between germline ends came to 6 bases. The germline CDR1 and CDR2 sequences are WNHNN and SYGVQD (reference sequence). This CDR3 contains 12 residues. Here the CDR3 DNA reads TGCGCCAGCAGTGATAACAACTACGAGCAGTACTTC. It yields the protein CASSDNNYEQYF.

The CDR3 here is CASSLGVRAAYGYTF. The CDR3, as DNA: TGCGCCAGCAGCTTGGGAGTGAGGGCAGCCTATGGCTACACCTTC. The chain is built from TRBV5-1 and TRBJ1-2; D remains unclear. Trimming removed 0 bases from V and 4 bases from J, with 13 bases in between. Germline loops: CDR1 SGHRS, CDR2 YFSETQ. The CDR3 spans 15 residues.

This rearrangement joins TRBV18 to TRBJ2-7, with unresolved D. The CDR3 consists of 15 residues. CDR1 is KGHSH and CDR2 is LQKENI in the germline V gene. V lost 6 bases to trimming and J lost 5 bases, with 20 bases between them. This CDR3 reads CASSTRQADSHEQYF. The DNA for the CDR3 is TGTGCCAGCTCCACTCGCCAGGCCGATTCCCACGAGCAGTACTTC.

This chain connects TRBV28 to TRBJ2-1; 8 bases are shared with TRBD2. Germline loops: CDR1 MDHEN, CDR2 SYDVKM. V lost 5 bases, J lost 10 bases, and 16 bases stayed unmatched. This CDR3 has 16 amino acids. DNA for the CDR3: TGTGCCAGCAGTCAACACAACGGGGGGGAGAAAGGGGAGCAGTTCTTC. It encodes CASSQHNGGEKGEQFF. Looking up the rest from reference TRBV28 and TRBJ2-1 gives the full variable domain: DVKVTQSSRYLVKRTGEKVFLECVQDMDHENMFWYRQDPGLGLRLIYFSYDVKMKEKGDIPEGYSVSREKKERFSLILESASTNQTSMYLCASSQHNGGEKGEQFFGPGTRLTVL.

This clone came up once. CDR3 residues: CASSPHLNTEAFF. The CDR3 bases are TGTGCCAGCAGCCCCCATCTGAACACTGAAGCTTTCTTT. The chain uses TRBV9 and TRBJ1-1, with D unresolved. Germline V gives CDR1 SGDLS, CDR2 YYNGEE. The V end lost 4 bases, the J end lost 0 bases, and 7 bases lay between the germline ends. The CDR3 totals 13 residues.

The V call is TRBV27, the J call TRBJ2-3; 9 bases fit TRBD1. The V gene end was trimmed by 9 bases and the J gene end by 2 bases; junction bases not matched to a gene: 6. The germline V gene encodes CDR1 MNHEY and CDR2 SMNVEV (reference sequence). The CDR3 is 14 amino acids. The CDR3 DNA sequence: TGTGCCAGTCAGGGACAGGGATACACAGATACGCAGTATTTT. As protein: CASQGQGYTDTQYF.

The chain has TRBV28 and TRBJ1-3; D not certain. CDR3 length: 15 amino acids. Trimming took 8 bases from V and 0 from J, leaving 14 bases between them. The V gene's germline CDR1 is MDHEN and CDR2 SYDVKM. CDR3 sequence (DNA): TGTGCCAGCTCAAACCGGTTGAGCTCTGGAAACACCATATATTTT. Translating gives CASSNRLSSGNTIYF.

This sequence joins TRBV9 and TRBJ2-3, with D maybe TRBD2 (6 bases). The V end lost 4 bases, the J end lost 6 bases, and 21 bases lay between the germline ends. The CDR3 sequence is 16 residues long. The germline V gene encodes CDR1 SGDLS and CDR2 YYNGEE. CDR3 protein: CASSPSRGLGEDTQYF. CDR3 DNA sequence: TGTGCCAGCAGCCCCAGTCGGGGGTTGGGTGAGGATACGCAGTATTTT.

The DNA for the CDR3 is TGTGCCAGTAGTATTGCCCGGGTGAAGCGGGAGTGGAATGAGCAGTTCTTC. It yields the protein CASSIARVKREWNEQFF. The J gene is TRBJ2-1, the V gene TRBV19; 8 nucleotides match TRBD2. The J segment lost 7 bases and the V segment lost 3 bases, leaving 14 bases of the junction unmatched. Germline values: CDR1 LNHDA, CDR2 SQIVND (reference sequence). This CDR3 has 17 residues.

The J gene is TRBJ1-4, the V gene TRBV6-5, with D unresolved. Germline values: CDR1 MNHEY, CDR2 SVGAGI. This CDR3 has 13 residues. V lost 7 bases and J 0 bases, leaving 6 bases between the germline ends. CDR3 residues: CASKTTTNEKLFF. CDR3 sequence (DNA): TGTGCCAGCAAGACTACAACTAATGAAAAACTGTTTTTT.

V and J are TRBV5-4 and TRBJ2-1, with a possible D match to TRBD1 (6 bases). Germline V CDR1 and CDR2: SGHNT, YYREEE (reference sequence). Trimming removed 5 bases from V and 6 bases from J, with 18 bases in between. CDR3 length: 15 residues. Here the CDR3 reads CASRLATLGANEQFF. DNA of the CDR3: TGTGCCAGCAGATTAGCGACGTTGGGGGCCAATGAGCAGTTCTTC.

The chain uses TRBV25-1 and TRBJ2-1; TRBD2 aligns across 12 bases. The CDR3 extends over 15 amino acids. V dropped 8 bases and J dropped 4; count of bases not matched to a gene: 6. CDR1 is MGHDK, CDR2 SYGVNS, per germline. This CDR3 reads CASRTSGTKYNEQFF. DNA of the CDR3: TGTGCCAGCCGGACTAGCGGGACCAAATACAATGAGCAGTTCTTC.

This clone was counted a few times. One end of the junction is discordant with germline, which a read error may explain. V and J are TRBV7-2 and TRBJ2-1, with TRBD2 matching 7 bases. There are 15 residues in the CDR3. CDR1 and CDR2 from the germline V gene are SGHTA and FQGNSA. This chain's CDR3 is CASSLGRGGPYEQFF. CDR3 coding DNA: TGTGCCAGCAGTTTAGGTCGGGGAGGGCCCTATGAGCAGTTCTTC.

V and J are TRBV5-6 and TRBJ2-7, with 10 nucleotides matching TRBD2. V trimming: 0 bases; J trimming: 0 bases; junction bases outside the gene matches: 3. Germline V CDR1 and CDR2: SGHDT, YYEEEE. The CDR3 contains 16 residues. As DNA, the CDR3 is TGTGCCAGCAGCTTGGGTCTAGCGGGGGTCTCCTACGAGCAGTACTTC. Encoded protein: CASSLGLAGVSYEQYF.

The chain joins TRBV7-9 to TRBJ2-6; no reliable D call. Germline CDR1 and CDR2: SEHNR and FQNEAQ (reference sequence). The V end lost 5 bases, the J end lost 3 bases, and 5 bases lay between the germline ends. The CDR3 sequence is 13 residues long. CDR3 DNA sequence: TGTGCCAGCAGCCCCCGTGGGGCCAACGTCCTGACTTTC. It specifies CASSPRGANVLTF.

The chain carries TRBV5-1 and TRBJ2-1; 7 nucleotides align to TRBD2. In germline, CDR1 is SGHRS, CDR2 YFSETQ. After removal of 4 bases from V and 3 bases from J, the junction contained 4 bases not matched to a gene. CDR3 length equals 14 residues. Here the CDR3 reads CASSNRDYYNEQFF. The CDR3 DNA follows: TGCGCCAGCAGCAACCGGGACTACTACAATGAGCAGTTCTTC.

The CDR3 is CASRLGQGRETQYF. CDR3 DNA sequence: TGTGCCAGCCGACTGGGACAGGGTCGAGAGACCCAGTACTTC. The chain uses TRBV7-9 and TRBJ2-5, with TRBD1 matching 9 bases. The CDR3 has 14 amino acids. V trimming: 8 bases; J trimming: 4 bases; junction bases outside the gene matches: 8. The V gene's germline CDR1 is SEHNR and CDR2 FQNEAQ (reference sequence). Drawing the rest from reference TRBV7-9 and TRBJ2-5, the complete variable domain is DTGVSQNPRHKITKRGQNVTFRCDPISEHNRLYWYRQTLGQGPEFLTYFQNEAQLEKSRLLSDRFSAERPKGSFSTLEIQRTEQGDSAMYLCASRLGQGRETQYFGPGTRLLVL.

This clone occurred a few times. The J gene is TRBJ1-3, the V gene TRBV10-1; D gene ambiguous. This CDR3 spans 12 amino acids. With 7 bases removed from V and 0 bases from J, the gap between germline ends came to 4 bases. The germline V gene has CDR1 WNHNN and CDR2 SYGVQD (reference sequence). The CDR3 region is CASTGSGNTIYF. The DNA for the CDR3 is TGCGCCAGCACAGGCTCTGGAAACACCATATATTTT.

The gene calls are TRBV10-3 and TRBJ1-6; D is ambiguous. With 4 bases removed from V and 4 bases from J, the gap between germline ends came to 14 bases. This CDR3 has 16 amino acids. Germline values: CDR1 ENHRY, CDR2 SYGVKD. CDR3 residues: CAISGGREEYNSPLHF. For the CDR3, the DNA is TGTGCCATCAGTGGGGGAAGGGAGGAATATAATTCACCCCTCCACTTT.